The clone carrying this T cell receptor (beta chain) showed up many times. No antigen is known for it. This sample stems from a study of regulatory T cells in long-lasting Graves disease. The wider study: Graves' patients diagnosed newly had used antithyroid drugs under 3 months.

To make TCR beta libraries, researchers used iRepertoire HTBI primers and Arm-PCR of CDR3 regions. In the study's own analysis: Samples revealed 62 TRBV and about 15 TRBJ segments. A single record per CDR3 protein comes from TCRdb applying MiXCR to the multiplex PCR reads. The V and J calls were not made by the authors but by TCRdb's processing. The sample lists about 420,000 distinct CDR3 sequences, around 15% occurring once. Study-wide findings and caveats: Persistent disease exhibited a predilection for TRBV28, TRBJ1-2 and TRBJ2-5.

There are 15 residues in the CDR3. The ends lost 5 bases at V and 4 bases at J; junction bases unmatched: 9. From germline, CDR1 is MNHNS and CDR2 SASEGT. Time point noted: newly diagnosed GD, antithyroid drugs for less than 3 months. Scientists built the TCR library using RNA that was extracted from PBMCs. Another study also made use of these data, one on T cells in Graves' hyperthyroidism and ophthalmopathy. Per that study: The HTBI primer set was used in a first-round RT-PCR of the TCR CDR3.

The TCR sequence derives from a woman under 30 with Graves disease. V gene TRBV6-1 combines with J gene TRBJ2-7, with 9 nucleotides matching TRBD1. The material was peripheral blood mononuclear cells (PBMCs), obtained at new diagnosis, from a patient treated with antithyroid drugs. CDR3 sequence (DNA): TGTGCCAGCAGTCCCACCCCGACAGGGGGTTACGAGCAGTACTTC. This sequence encodes CASSPTPTGGYEQYF.